The 21 T cell receptor beta chains below come from one sample, sequenced in a study of blood T cell repertoires in COVID-19. Only in-frame clones appear in the TCRdb table, and some are missing; sequencing was by immunoSEQ multiplex PCR. This sample has over 400,000 clones, with roughly 88% found just once. Specimen: peripheral blood. All receptors come from a human donor in a cohort sampled during active COVID-19.

The chain is built from TRBV9 and TRBJ2-7; 9 bases are shared with TRBD1. The CDR3 runs to 13 residues. CDR1 and CDR2 from the germline V gene are SGDLS and YYNGEE. After removal of 4 bases from V and 6 bases from J, the junction contained 5 bases not matched to a gene. The CDR3 bases are TGTGCCAGCAGCACGGGACAGGGAGGCGAGCAGTACTTC. This encodes CASSTGQGGEQYF. The variable domain in full, completed from reference TRBV9 and TRBJ2-7, reads DSGVTQTPKHLITATGQRVTLRCSPRSGDLSVYWYQQSLDQGLQFLIQYYNGEERAKGNILERFSAQQFPDLHSELNLSSLELGDSALYFCASSTGQGGEQYFGPGTRLTVT.

This clone turned up a few times. The chain carries TRBV4-1 and TRBJ2-1; possible D gene TRBD1, 9 bases. This CDR3 region has 18 residues. Trimming pared 2 bases from V and 4 bases from J, leaving 21 bases between. Germline values: CDR1 MGHRA, CDR2 YSYEKL. CDR3 sequence: CASSQPLAGQGKYNEQFF. DNA of the CDR3: TGCGCCAGCAGCCAACCCTTAGCGGGACAGGGAAAATACAATGAGCAGTTCTTC.

V and J are TRBV7-3 and TRBJ1-1; possibly TRBD1 for D (6 bases). Germline V gene sequence: CDR1 SGHTA, CDR2 FQGTGA. V was pared by 2 bases and J by 5 bases, with 9 bases between. This CDR3 region has 13 residues. For the CDR3, the DNA is TGTGCCAGCAGCTTAGCCGACAGGACTGAAGCTTTCTTT. Translated: CASSLADRTEAFF.

This clone has only one observation. V is TRBV11-2 and J is TRBJ2-1, with D perhaps matching TRBD2 (6 bases). The germline V gene encodes CDR1 SGHAT and CDR2 FQNNGV. CDR3 length equals 13 residues. With 0 bases removed from V and 8 bases from J, the gap between germline ends came to 8 bases. For the CDR3, the DNA is TGTGCCAGCAGCTTAGACCCGGGGGATGAGCAGTTCTTC. This translates into CASSLDPGDEQFF.

The chain employs TRBV15 and TRBJ2-1; the D gene is possibly TRBD2 (6 bases). Trimming took off 2 bases at V and 7 bases at J, with 21 bases between the two ends. Looked up from germline, CDR1 is LNHNV and CDR2 is YYDKDF (reference sequence). The CDR3 totals 17 residues. The CDR3 spells CATSRIPLTGVSNEQFF. The CDR3 DNA reads as TGTGCCACCAGCAGAATCCCCCTAACGGGAGTATCAAATGAGCAGTTCTTC.

The genes are TRBV27 and TRBJ2-7; the D gene is possibly TRBD1 (6 bases). Trimming shortened V by 7 bases and J by 0 bases, and 16 bases separated the two germline ends. CDR3 length: 15 amino acids. Germline CDR1 reads MNHEY; CDR2 reads SMNVEV (reference sequence). The CDR3 sequence: CASTLHQGSSYEQYF. The CDR3 DNA reads TGTGCCAGCACTCTACACCAGGGGAGCTCCTACGAGCAGTACTTC.

This clone appeared many times. The chain combines TRBV5-1 with TRBJ2-7; no reliable D call. This CDR3 has 15 amino acids. V shed 0 bases and J shed 5 bases, with 15 bases lying between them. Germline CDR1 reads SGHRS; CDR2 reads YFSETQ. The CDR3 region has the DNA TGCGCCAGCAGCTTGGCCCAATCGGCAGGCAACGAGCAGTACTTC. It codes for CASSLAQSAGNEQYF. The full variable domain, with the rest looked up from reference TRBV5-1 and TRBJ2-7, is KAGVTQTPRYLIKTRGQQVTLSCSPISGHRSVSWYQQTPGQGLQFLFEYFSETQRNKGNFPGRFSGRQFSNSRSEMNVSTLELGDSALYLCASSLAQSAGNEQYFGPGTRLTVT.

As regards this clone: Other nucleotide sequences from this sample produce the same CDR3. The CDR3 DNA follows: TGTGCCAGTAGTATAAGGGGAAACACTGAAGCTTTCTTT. Translation gives CASSIRGNTEAFF. V gene TRBV19 combines with J gene TRBJ1-1; TRBD1 might be the D (5 bases). V was pared by 2 bases and J by 2 bases, with 6 bases between. Looked up from germline, CDR1 is LNHDA and CDR2 is SQIVND (reference sequence). The CDR3 extends over 13 amino acids. The variable domain in full, completed from reference TRBV19 and TRBJ1-1, reads DGGITQSPKYLFRKEGQNVTLSCEQNLNHDAMYWYRQDPGQGLRLIYYSQIVNDFQKGDIAEGYSVSREKKESFPLTVTSAQKNPTAFYLCASSIRGNTEAFFGQGTRLTVV.

This clone was seen at least ten times. The chain links TRBV7-2 to TRBJ2-7, with 7 nucleotides matching TRBD1. Germline V CDR1 and CDR2: SGHTA, FQGNSA. The length of the CDR3 is 14 residues. V shed 2 bases, J shed 1 base, and the junction held 2 bases outside the gene matches. DNA of the CDR3: TGTGCCAGCAGCTTATGGACAGGATCCTACGAGCAGTACTTC. Translated: CASSLWTGSYEQYF.

This rearrangement joins TRBV5-6 to TRBJ1-5; D gene uncertain. The germline V gene encodes CDR1 SGHDT and CDR2 YYEEEE. The CDR3 is made up of 15 amino acids. V lost 3 bases and J 2 bases, leaving 12 bases between the germline ends. DNA for the CDR3: TGTGCCAGCAGCTCATGGAGGGTGGGCAATCAGCCCCAGCATTTT. Its translation: CASSSWRVGNQPQHF. The full variable domain, rest sourced from reference TRBV5-6 and TRBJ1-5, is DAGVTQSPTHLIKTRGQQVTLRCSPKSGHDTVSWYQQALGQGPQFIFQYYEEEERQRGNFPDRFSGHQFPNYSSELNVNALLLGDSALYLCASSSWRVGNQPQHFGDGTRLSIL.

The rearrangement joins TRBV11-3 to TRBJ2-1; 10 positions agree with TRBD2. Germline assignment: CDR1 SGHNT and CDR2 YENEEA. V was pared by 1 base and J by 4 bases, with 10 bases of the junction left unmatched. This CDR3 region has 18 residues. The CDR3 is CASSLGGSGRTRYNEQFF. As DNA, the CDR3 is TGTGCCAGCAGCTTAGGGGGTAGCGGGAGGACACGGTACAATGAGCAGTTCTTC. The full variable domain, in which reference TRBV11-3 and TRBJ2-1 provide the parts outside the CDR3, is EAGVVQSPRYKIIEKKQPVAFWCNPISGHNTLYWYLQNLGQGPELLIRYENEEAVDDSQLPKDRFSAERLKGVDSTLKIQPAELGDSAVYLCASSLGGSGRTRYNEQFFGPGTRLTVL.

The chain couples TRBV6-5 to TRBJ1-1; D is undetermined. In germline, CDR1 is MNHEY, CDR2 SVGAGI. V lost 6 bases, J lost 0 bases, and 8 bases lay in between. The CDR3 consists of 13 residues. The CDR3 spells CASRGRMNTEAFF. The CDR3 DNA reads TGTGCCAGCAGGGGCAGGATGAACACTGAAGCTTTCTTT.

This clone occurred a few times. This chain joins TRBV12-3 or TRBV12-4 and TRBJ1-1, with a weak D call TRBD1 (5 bases). Trimming took 5 bases from V and 7 from J, leaving 14 bases between them. The CDR3 is 13 amino acids. The CDR3 DNA reads as TGTGCCAGCAGTGGCCCGTCGGGGGGTGAAGCTTTCTTT. Translating it yields CASSGPSGGEAFF.

The DNA of the CDR3 is TGTGCCAGTAGTATAGCGGACTTCACAGATACGCAGTATTTT. Translating it yields CASSIADFTDTQYF. The J gene is TRBJ2-3, the V gene TRBV19, with TRBD2 as a possible D gene (5 bases). CDR1 is LNHDA, CDR2 SQIVND, per germline (reference sequence). The CDR3 sequence is 14 residues long. V was trimmed by 1 base and J by 2 bases, leaving 7 bases between them.

The rearrangement uses TRBV11-2 and TRBJ2-7; TRBD2 matches 13 bases. The length of the CDR3 is 17 residues. The germline V gene has CDR1 SGHAT and CDR2 FQNNGV. Trimming cost V 6 bases and J 3 bases; bases outside gene matches: 11. The CDR3: CASSLTSGREVNYEQYF. The DNA of the CDR3 is TGTGCCAGCAGTTTAACTAGCGGGAGGGAGGTAAACTACGAGCAGTACTTC.

This chain links TRBV5-4 with TRBJ2-3, with D possibly matching TRBD2 (6 bases). CDR1 and CDR2 (germline): SGHNT, YYREEE (reference sequence). The CDR3 is 16 amino acids. Trimming removed 4 bases at V and 1 base at J, with 16 bases between. The CDR3 nucleotides are TGTGCCAGCAGCACGGAGGGGACCCCGCGCACAGATACGCAGTATTTT. Translation: CASSTEGTPRTDTQYF. Full variable domain (missing parts from reference TRBV5-4 and TRBJ2-3): ETGVTQSPTHLIKTRGQQVTLRCSSQSGHNTVSWYQQALGQGPQFIFQYYREEENGRGNFPPRFSGLQFPNYSSELNVNALELDDSALYLCASSTEGTPRTDTQYFGPGTRLTVL.

V gene TRBV3-1 (or the pseudogene TRBV3-2) combines with J gene TRBJ2-2, with TRBD1 as a possible D gene (5 bases). The germline V gene encodes CDR1 LGHDT and CDR2 YNNKEL (reference sequence). The V and J ends lost 4 bases and 7 bases respectively, with 19 bases between them. This CDR3 is built from 16 residues. The CDR3 DNA reads TGTGCCAGCAGCCTTCCAAGTGGACACCGGTTCGGGGAGCTGTTTTTT. Amino acid sequence: CASSLPSGHRFGELFF.

V and J are TRBV9 and TRBJ2-1; 9 bases map to TRBD2. The V gene end was trimmed by 0 bases and the J gene end by 6 bases; junction bases not matched to a gene: 7. CDR1 SGDLS and CDR2 YYNGEE come from the germline V gene. CDR3 size: 16 residues. The CDR3 region has the DNA TGTGCCAGCAGCGTAGGAGCGGGAGGACTCGGCAATGAGCAGTTCTTC. This translates into CASSVGAGGLGNEQFF. Looking up the rest from reference TRBV9 and TRBJ2-1 gives the full variable domain: DSGVTQTPKHLITATGQRVTLRCSPRSGDLSVYWYQQSLDQGLQFLIQYYNGEERAKGNILERFSAQQFPDLHSELNLSSLELGDSALYFCASSVGAGGLGNEQFFGPGTRLTVL.

V and J are TRBV7-9 and TRBJ2-7; a weak D match, TRBD1 (5 bases). Germline loops: CDR1 SEHNR, CDR2 FQNEAQ (reference sequence). Trimming cost V 4 bases and J 3 bases, with 13 bases left between them. The CDR3 runs 14 residues. The CDR3 DNA sequence: TGTGCCAGCAGCTCCCTACAGACAGACTACGAGCAGTACTTC. This sequence encodes CASSSLQTDYEQYF. Drawing the rest from reference TRBV7-9 and TRBJ2-7, the complete variable domain is DTGVSQNPRHKITKRGQNVTFRCDPISEHNRLYWYRQTLGQGPEFLTYFQNEAQLEKSRLLSDRFSAERPKGSFSTLEIQRTEQGDSAMYLCASSSLQTDYEQYFGPGTRLTVT.

The V and J genes are TRBV9 and TRBJ2-2, with TRBD2 as a possible D gene (6 bases). Germline lookup yields CDR1 SGDLS and CDR2 YYNGEE. This CDR3 contains 15 residues. V lost 7 bases and J lost 3, with 16 bases in between. The CDR3 here is CASAEDSGYTGELFF. The DNA of the CDR3 is TGTGCCAGCGCGGAGGATAGCGGATACACCGGGGAGCTGTTTTTT.

V gene TRBV25-1 combines with J gene TRBJ2-6; D is perhaps TRBD2 (5 bases). The CDR3 has 15 residues. The V and J ends lost 5 bases and 2 bases respectively, with 10 bases between them. CDR1 and CDR2 from the germline V gene are MGHDK and SYGVNS. The CDR3 DNA is TGTGCCAGCAGTCCCGGGGTGGCTGGGGCCAACGTCCTGACTTTC. Its protein product is CASSPGVAGANVLTF. Full variable domain (missing parts from reference TRBV25-1 and TRBJ2-6): EADIYQTPRYLVIGTGKKITLECSQTMGHDKMYWYQQDPGMELHLIHYSYGVNSTEKGDLSSESTVSRIRTEHFPLTLESARPSHTSQYLCASSPGVAGANVLTFGAGSRLTVL.